The rows below give T cell receptor beta chains drawn from one sample of a study of T cells in Graves' hyperthyroidism and ophthalmopathy. Using its own MiXCR run on the multiplex PCR reads, TCRdb lists one record per CDR3 protein. The table has about 480,000 distinct CDR3 sequences, about an eighth seen once. Sequences were obtained from blood. These receptors were taken from a woman between 18 and 30 years old with Graves' hyperthyroidism. The CDR3 runs from the conserved cysteine through the conserved F or W. The D gene is left open where the match is weak. Some rows have no size entry. The others give once, few or many, or a class for an expanded clone.

v_call	clone_size	cdr3_length	d_call	j_call	cdr3_nt	cdr3_aa
TRBV20-1	many	15	-	TRBJ2-5	TGCAGTGCTTCTCCTAGACTGGGGCTTGGGGAGACCCAGTACTTC	CSASPRLGLGETQYF
TRBV9	few	15	-	TRBJ2-2	TGTGCCAGCAGCGCGGGACTTTCGAACACCGGGGAGCTGTTTTTT	CASSAGLSNTGELFF
TRBV12-3/TRBV12-4	few	11	-	TRBJ1-3	TGTGCCAGCGCAGCTGGAAACACCATATATTTT	CASAAGNTIYF
TRBV19	few	13	-	TRBJ2-3	TGTGCCACCCGGGACTTAGGGGCAGATACGCAGTATTTT	CATRDLGADTQYF
TRBV24-1	few	11	-	TRBJ2-2	TGTGCCACAGGGGGCACCGGGGAGCTGTTTTTT	CATGGTGELFF
TRBV11-2	many	14	-	TRBJ2-1	TGTGCCAGCAGCATTAGGTCCCTCCAGGGTTACCAGTTCTTC	CASSIRSLQGYQFF
TRBV11-1	many	14	-	TRBJ2-3	TGTGCCAGCAGCTTAAACGATCCACCGGTTACGCAGTATTTT	CASSLNDPPVTQYF
TRBV6-4	-	15	TRBD2	TRBJ2-2	TGTGCCAGCAGTGCTCTAGCGGGCGGTCACGGGGAGCTGTTTTTT	CASSALAGGHGELFF
TRBV30	-	13	-	TRBJ1-5	TGTGCCTGGACAGCGGTCGGGGATCAGCCCCAGCATTTT	CAWTAVGDQPQHF
TRBV19	many	15	-	TRBJ2-1	TGTGCCAGTAGAACTAGGGGAGGACAGTACAATGAGCAGTTCTTC	CASRTRGGQYNEQFF
TRBV20-1	-	14	-	TRBJ2-2	TGCAGTGCTAGACGGGACAAAAACACCGGGGAGCTGTTTTTT	CSARRDKNTGELFF
TRBV18	-	12	-	TRBJ2-5	TGTGCCGTCTCACCCTTCCAAGAGACCCAGTACTTC	CAVSPFQETQYF
TRBV24-1	-	16	TRBD1	TRBJ1-2	TGTGCCACCAGTGATCCCGGACAGGGAGCTTTCTATGGCTACACCTTC	CATSDPGQGAFYGYTF
TRBV12-5	-	13	-	TRBJ2-6	TGTGCTAGTCTCCGCGGAGGACGCAACATCCTGACTTTC	CASLRGGRNILTF
TRBV14	many	14	-	TRBJ1-1	TGTGCCAGCAGCCAAGCACGGATGGACACTGAAGCTTTCTTT	CASSQARMDTEAFF
TRBV14	many	17	-	TRBJ2-1	TGTGCCAGCAGCCAAGGCCCGGGACCGAGCGTCTACAATGAGCAGTTCTTC	CASSQGPGPSVYNEQFF
TRBV28	many	19	TRBD2	TRBJ2-2	TGTGCCAGCAGTTTATCCCATTTCGTAGCGGGAGTAAACACCGGGGAGCTGTTTTTT	CASSLSHFVAGVNTGELFF
TRBV18	many	15	-	TRBJ1-1	TGTGCCAGCATGAGGGCGGAAATGGGGAACACTGAAGCTTTCTTT	CASMRAEMGNTEAFF
TRBV30	-	11	TRBD1	TRBJ2-7	TGTGCCTTGGACAGGGACTACGAGCAGTACTTC	CALDRDYEQYF
TRBV29-1	many	14	-	TRBJ2-7	TGCAGCGTGGTCAGGGGCGGACCTCAAAACGAGCAGTACTTC	CSVVRGGPQNEQYF
TRBV7-9	-	14	-	TRBJ1-2	TGTGCCAGCAGCTCCTCGGACGGGAGCTATGGCTACACCTTC	CASSSSDGSYGYTF
TRBV11-2	-	15	-	TRBJ2-7	TGTGCCAGCAGCTTGATGGGGGGCAGAGTCTACGAGCAGTACTTC	CASSLMGGRVYEQYF
TRBV11-2	many	16	-	TRBJ2-7	TGTGCCAGCAGCTACCGCAGAGGAGGGCCGTACTACGAGCAGTACTTC	CASSYRRGGPYYEQYF
TRBV12-3/TRBV12-4	many	15	TRBD1	TRBJ2-1	TGTGCCAGCAGTCTTGTACAGGACAGGGGAAATGAGCAGTTCTTC	CASSLVQDRGNEQFF
TRBV24-1	few	15	TRBD1	TRBJ1-4	TGTGCCACCAGGTCAGTCAGGGGGCGGAATGAAAAACTGTTTTTT	CATRSVRGRNEKLFF
TRBV30	-	14	TRBD1	TRBJ1-6	TGTGCCTGGAGTGGACAGGGTCAGGGGTCACCCCTCTACTTT	CAWSGQGQGSPLYF
TRBV27	many	16	TRBD2	TRBJ2-3	TGTGCCAGCAGTTTACAACTAGCGATTGGGGCAGATACGCAGTATTTT	CASSLQLAIGADTQYF
TRBV3-1	few	15	-	TRBJ2-1	TGTGCCAGCAGCCCGTTACACTTGAGAGCTGGTGAGCAGTTCTTC	CASSPLHLRAGEQFF
TRBV19	many	14	-	TRBJ1-3	TGTGCCAGTATCCCGGACACAACTGGAAACACCATATATTTT	CASIPDTTGNTIYF
TRBV6-1	once	17	TRBD1	TRBJ2-3	TGTGCCAGCAGGGGAGGCCCGGGACAGGGGGTCTCAGATACGCAGTATTTT	CASRGGPGQGVSDTQYF
TRBV4-1	once	13	-	TRBJ1-2	TGCGCCAGCAGCCAAGGAGGGTCCCGGGGCTACACCTTC	CASSQGGSRGYTF
TRBV6-1	few	14	TRBD1	TRBJ1-2	TGTGCCAGCAGTCCCCGAAGGACAGGATATGGCTACACCTTC	CASSPRRTGYGYTF
TRBV7-2	few	15	-	TRBJ1-5	TGTGCCAGCAGCTTAGGGGGGGGTAGCACAGATACGCAGCATTTT	CASSLGGGSTDTQHF
TRBV2	many	15	-	TRBJ2-1	TGTGCCAGCAGTGAGTTGGGGACTGCTGGTGCGGAGCAGTTCTTC	CASSELGTAGAEQFF
TRBV6-2/TRBV6-3	few	18	TRBD1	TRBJ1-5	TGTGCCAGCAGTTTCGGACAGGGGGGAAGGTATAGCAATCAGCCCCAGCATTTT	CASSFGQGGRYSNQPQHF
TRBV27	many	14	-	TRBJ1-2	TGTGCCAGCAGGATGGGACCGTGGACGTATGGCTACACCTTC	CASRMGPWTYGYTF
TRBV5-1	many	15	-	TRBJ1-1	TGCGCCAGACACGTAAAGAATAAACCGAACACTGAAGCTTTCTTT	CARHVKNKPNTEAFF
TRBV7-3	-	16	-	TRBJ1-1	TGTGCCAGCAGCTTAACGAATCGGGTTGATAACACTGAAGCTTTCTTT	CASSLTNRVDNTEAFF
TRBV6-6	many	15	-	TRBJ2-3	TGTGCCAGCAGTTACCGAAGCCTTAGCACAGATACGCAGTATTTT	CASSYRSLSTDTQYF
TRBV9	many	17	-	TRBJ1-1	TGTGCCAGCAGCGTAGGAGGGGTCGGTCGAGGATGGACTGAAGCTTTCTTT	CASSVGGVGRGWTEAFF
TRBV7-9	many	17	TRBD1	TRBJ1-1	TGTGCCAGCAGCCAGGCTTCCCGGGACAGCATGAACACTGAAGCTTTCTTT	CASSQASRDSMNTEAFF
TRBV9	many	18	TRBD2	TRBJ2-1	TGTGCCAGCAGCGTGGGGAGTAGCGGGCCTCTCTCCTACAATGAGCAGTTCTTC	CASSVGSSGPLSYNEQFF
TRBV6-1	many	15	-	TRBJ1-1	TGTGCCAGCAGTCGGAACAGGGCAGGGGACACTGAAGCTTTCTTT	CASSRNRAGDTEAFF
TRBV12-3/TRBV12-4	many	13	-	TRBJ1-5	TGTGCCAGCCAAAGGGGAAGCAATCAGCCCCAGCATTTT	CASQRGSNQPQHF
TRBV2	many	14	-	TRBJ2-3	TGTGCCAGCAGTGCATCAGGGGTGGAAGATACGCAGTATTTT	CASSASGVEDTQYF
TRBV4-2	many	16	TRBD2	TRBJ2-1	TGTGCCAGCAGCCAGCCCGAGCGGGATGTCTACAATGAGCAGTTCTTC	CASSQPERDVYNEQFF
TRBV2	many	13	-	TRBJ2-1	TGTGCCAACCATGGCTATTCGAACAATGAGCAGTTCTTC	CANHGYSNNEQFF
TRBV6-1	many	17	-	TRBJ2-1	TGTGCCAGCAGCCAGCCAAGGTCGACAGTTTCTTCAAATGAGCAGTTCTTC	CASSQPRSTVSSNEQFF
TRBV3-1	-	17	-	TRBJ2-3	TGTGCCAGCAGCCAAGAGGACTGGCAAGACGGCACAGATACGCAGTATTTT	CASSQEDWQDGTDTQYF
TRBV27	many	13	-	TRBJ1-6	TGTGCCAGCCTCCCGGACCGAAATTCACCCCTCCACTTT	CASLPDRNSPLHF
TRBV12-3/TRBV12-4	many	11	-	TRBJ1-1	TGTGCCAGCAGTTCGGCGGCCAAAGCTTTCTTT	CASSSAAKAFF
TRBV14	many	13	-	TRBJ2-7	TGTGCCAGCAGCCCGGTAGCTGTCTCTGAGCAGTACTTC	CASSPVAVSEQYF